These 21 T cell receptor beta chains were sequenced from one sample in a study of regulatory T cells in long-lasting Graves disease. Time point: newly diagnosed GD, antithyroid drugs for less than 3 months. The authors made the TCR library using RNA they extracted from PBMCs. With iRepertoire HTBI primers and Arm-PCR of CDR3 regions, TCR beta libraries were built. A single record per CDR3 protein comes from TCRdb applying MiXCR to the multiplex PCR reads. The sample lists fewer than 550,000 distinct CDR3 sequences, about 16% occurring once. These same records also appear under a second study, on T cells in Graves' hyperthyroidism and ophthalmopathy.

The starting material was peripheral blood mononuclear cells (PBMCs), obtained at new diagnosis, from a patient treated with antithyroid drugs. These receptors originate from a middle-aged woman with Graves disease.

This sequence joins TRBV28 and TRBJ2-2; TRBD2 matches 10 bases. Germline assignment: CDR1 MDHEN and CDR2 SYDVKM. V gave up 8 bases and J gave up 6 bases; unmatched junction bases: 6. The CDR3 runs to 14 residues. The CDR3 nucleotides are TGTGCCAGCGTCCGGCTAGCGGGAGCCGGGGAGCTGTTTTTT. Translating gives CASVRLAGAGELFF.

Turning to this clonotype: Since a much larger clone is just one base distant, this may be a read error. V usage is TRBV6-2 or TRBV6-3 and J usage is TRBJ1-1, with TRBD1 as a possible D gene (5 bases). V was clipped by 7 bases and J by 1 base, with 16 bases between them. The CDR3 length is 15 residues. Per the germline V gene, CDR1 is MNHEY and CDR2 is SVGEGT. The CDR3 is CASKGLGLGNTEAFF. CDR3 DNA: TGTGCCAGCAAGGGACTGGGTTTGGGGAACACTGAAGCTTTCTTT.

V and J are TRBV2 and TRBJ2-1, with D hard to call. There are 12 residues in the CDR3. Trimming cost V 6 bases and J 9 bases, with 12 bases left between them. Germline assignment: CDR1 SNHLY and CDR2 FYNNEI. The CDR3, as DNA: TGTGCCAGCAGGGGGATATTGGGTGAGCAGTTCTTC. Translated: CASRGILGEQFF.

This clonotype was counted many times. This rearrangement joins TRBV27 to TRBJ2-1; TRBD1 aligns across 7 bases. The CDR3 sequence is 15 residues long. V lost 2 bases, J lost 7 bases, and 8 bases stayed unmatched. The germline CDR1 and CDR2 sequences are MNHEY and SMNVEV (reference sequence). The CDR3 region is CASSLEGAVLNEQFF. CDR3 coding DNA: TGTGCCAGCAGTTTAGAGGGGGCCGTCTTGAATGAGCAGTTCTTC.

At least ten counts were recorded for this clonotype. The chain carries TRBV28 and TRBJ2-3; 10 bases line up with TRBD2. CDR1 and CDR2 from the germline V gene are MDHEN and SYDVKM. The CDR3 has 18 residues. The V gene end was trimmed by 1 base and the J gene end by 4 bases; junction bases not matched to a gene: 11. CDR3 in DNA: TGTGCCAGCAGTTTATATCCGGTCAGCGGGGGGGAAGCAGATACGCAGTATTTT. This sequence encodes CASSLYPVSGGEADTQYF.

The table lists this clonotype with many counts. This rearrangement joins TRBV3-1 to TRBJ2-3; D gene uncertain. The CDR3 is made up of 12 amino acids. Germline V CDR1 and CDR2: LGHDT, YNNKEL (reference sequence). The V gene lost 2 bases and the J gene lost 6 bases, with 6 bases spanning the gap. The CDR3 DNA reads TGTGCCAGCAGCCAACTCGGGGATACGCAGTATTTT. Protein product: CASSQLGDTQYF.

This clonotype has just a few counts. The CDR3 DNA is TGTGCCAGCAGTGATCAAGGGTCTGAAGCTTTCTTT. Encoded protein: CASSDQGSEAFF. This chain uses TRBV25-1 with TRBJ1-1; D uncertain. There are 12 residues in the CDR3. Trimming took 3 bases from V and 6 from J, leaving 8 bases between them. Germline lookup yields CDR1 MGHDK and CDR2 SYGVNS.

A word on this clonotype: This may be a read error: a much more frequent sequence differs by one nucleotide. DNA for the CDR3: TGCAGTGCCACCGAACAGTTGAACACCGGGGAGCTGTTTTTT. Translating it yields CSATEQLNTGELFF. The rearrangement links TRBV20-1 to TRBJ2-2; unclear D gene. In germline, CDR1 is DFQATT, CDR2 SNEGSKA (reference sequence). The CDR3 runs to 14 residues. V lost 6 bases and J 1 base, leaving 12 bases between the germline ends.

This clonotype was observed many times. V gene TRBV2 combines with J gene TRBJ2-1; no reliable D call. CDR3 size: 10 residues. Germline V CDR1 and CDR2: SNHLY, FYNNEI. V lost 7 bases and J 5 bases, leaving 3 bases between the germline ends. Written as DNA, the CDR3 is TGTGCCAGCAAGAACAATGAGCAGTTCTTC. Its protein is CASKNNEQFF.

In its sample, this clonotype was seen a few times. The rearrangement joins TRBV9 to TRBJ2-3; 9 positions agree with TRBD1. The V gene's germline CDR1 is SGDLS and CDR2 YYNGEE. Trimming at V came to 2 bases and at J to 6 bases, leaving 4 bases not matched to a gene. CDR3 length: 14 residues. The CDR3 nucleotides read TGTGCCAGCAGCGTTCACAGGGGGCAGGATACGCAGTATTTT. The encoded protein is CASSVHRGQDTQYF. Using reference TRBV9 and TRBJ2-3 for the parts outside the CDR3, the full variable domain is DSGVTQTPKHLITATGQRVTLRCSPRSGDLSVYWYQQSLDQGLQFLIQYYNGEERAKGNILERFSAQQFPDLHSELNLSSLELGDSALYFCASSVHRGQDTQYFGPGTRLTVL.

This clonotype was observed many times. The V call is TRBV12-5, the J call TRBJ2-1; 9 bases fit TRBD2. The germline gives CDR1 LGHNT, CDR2 FRNRAP. The J segment lost 8 bases and the V segment lost 0 bases, leaving 11 bases of the junction unmatched. The CDR3 spans 17 residues. The chain's CDR3 is CASGLVQPSGVWDEQFF. The DNA for the CDR3 is TGTGCTAGTGGTTTGGTACAGCCTAGCGGGGTGTGGGATGAGCAGTTCTTC.

This clonotype was counted only a few times. V usage is TRBV18 and J usage is TRBJ2-7, with D possibly TRBD2 on 7 matching bases. V shed 6 bases and J shed 3 bases, with 12 bases lying between them. Germline CDR1 is KGHSH and CDR2 is LQKENI. The CDR3 extends over 13 amino acids. DNA for the CDR3: TGTGCCAGCTCGCGCGGGGGCCTCTACGAGCAGTACTTC. It yields the protein CASSRGGLYEQYF.

Comments on this clonotype: A clone one base away is much larger, so this may be a read error. This sequence joins TRBV24-1 and TRBJ2-1; 7 bases align to TRBD1. V lost 4 bases, J lost 8 bases, and 10 bases stayed unmatched. Germline CDR1 and CDR2: KGHDR and SFDVKD. The CDR3 sequence is 15 residues long. DNA of the CDR3: TGTGCCACCAGTGACCCAGGGGGTGCCGCTTATGAGCAGTTCTTC. Its translation: CATSDPGGAAYEQFF.

The CDR3: CASSYSNTYEQYF. The CDR3 DNA reads as TGTGCCAGCAGTTACTCGAACACGTACGAGCAGTACTTC. The chain uses TRBV6-5 and TRBJ2-7; D uncertain. Germline V gene sequence: CDR1 MNHEY, CDR2 SVGAGI. The V end was cut by 0 bases, the J end by 4 bases, with 7 bases between. This CDR3 region has 13 residues.

This clonotype was picked up many times. V gene TRBV30 combines with J gene TRBJ1-5; unclear D gene. Trimming removed 5 bases at V and 6 bases at J, with 17 bases between. Germline V lookup: CDR1 GTSNPN, CDR2 SVGIG (reference sequence). The CDR3 is 14 residues long. The CDR3 sequence is CAWDPGVLGQPQHF. CDR3 nucleotides: TGTGCCTGGGACCCCGGAGTCCTCGGTCAGCCCCAGCATTTT.

A word on this clonotype: Being one base from a much bigger clone, this may be a read error. The chain couples TRBV18 to TRBJ2-1; 9 nucleotides align to TRBD2. Per the germline V gene, CDR1 is KGHSH and CDR2 is LQKENI. This CDR3 has 17 amino acids. The ends lost 8 bases at V and 3 bases at J; junction bases unmatched: 14. This CDR3 is CASSQAVGLACYNEQFF. Here the CDR3 DNA reads TGTGCCAGCAGCCAAGCGGTGGGACTAGCTTGCTACAATGAGCAGTTCTTC.

This clonotype was found many times. The chain carries TRBV3-1 and TRBJ2-1; tentative D call: TRBD1 (6 bases). Germline V gene lookup returns CDR1 LGHDT and CDR2 YNNKEL (reference sequence). The CDR3 is 15 residues long. V gave up 4 bases and J gave up 2 bases, with 12 bases separating them. The CDR3 reads CASSPDRYAYNEQFF. In DNA form, the CDR3 reads TGTGCCAGCAGCCCCGACAGGTATGCCTACAATGAGCAGTTCTTC.

This clonotype was seen more than once but under ten times. The chain uses TRBV5-1 and TRBJ2-1; no reliable D call. Trimming took 0 bases from V and 6 from J, leaving 13 bases between them. Germline CDR1 reads SGHRS; CDR2 reads YFSETQ. The CDR3 sequence is 15 residues long. CDR3 sequence (DNA): TGCGCCAGCAGCTTGGGTGAGGCGTACAGCAATGAGCAGTTCTTC. It specifies CASSLGEAYSNEQFF.

This clonotype was picked up a small number of times. This chain uses TRBV30 with TRBJ2-5; no definite D call. The CDR3 is made up of 16 amino acids. V lost 4 bases and J 4 bases, leaving 22 bases between the germline ends. CDR1 GTSNPN and CDR2 SVGIG come from the germline V gene (reference sequence). CDR3 sequence reads: CAWTLSLRGSRETQYF. The CDR3 DNA reads as TGTGCCTGGACCCTCTCCCTTAGAGGAAGTCGAGAGACCCAGTACTTC. The full variable domain, its missing parts supplied by reference TRBV30 and TRBJ2-5, is SQTIHQWPATLVQPVGSPLSLECTVEGTSNPNLYWYRQAAGRGLQLLFYSVGIGQISSEVPQNLSASRPQDRQFILSSKKLLLSDSGFYLCAWTLSLRGSRETQYFGPGTRLLVL.

This clonotype has at least ten counts. The CDR3 DNA is TGTGCCAGCACCAAACGGGGGCAGGGAAGCTACGAGCAGTACTTC. Translating gives CASTKRGQGSYEQYF. The rearrangement links TRBV7-9 to TRBJ2-7, with D possibly being TRBD1 or TRBD2 (6 bases each). The CDR3 covers 15 residues. V was clipped by 7 bases and J by 3 bases, with 19 bases between them. Germline loops: CDR1 SEHNR, CDR2 FQNEAQ (reference sequence).

This clonotype was counted between two and nine times. The chain employs TRBV7-9 and TRBJ2-6; no definite D call. This CDR3 is 16 amino acids long. Between the trimmed V and J ends, which lost 0 bases and 4 bases, there was a span of 10 bases. Per germline, CDR1 SEHNR and CDR2 FQNEAQ (reference sequence). CDR3 protein: CASSLANSPGANVLTF. CDR3 nucleotides: TGTGCCAGCAGCTTAGCTAACTCCCCCGGGGCCAACGTCCTGACTTTC. Full variable domain (remainder filled in from reference TRBV7-9 and TRBJ2-6): DTGVSQNPRHKITKRGQNVTFRCDPISEHNRLYWYRQTLGQGPEFLTYFQNEAQLEKSRLLSDRFSAERPKGSFSTLEIQRTEQGDSAMYLCASSLANSPGANVLTFGAGSRLTVL.